This T cell receptor (beta chain) came from a study of blood T cell repertoires in COVID-19. Sequencing was performed with immunoSEQ multiplex PCR; in TCRdb, only in-frame clones are kept and a portion is missing. In the table there are approximately 300,000 clones, less than 85% of which are singletons. Participants had their cohort set by participant-reported clinical history. Germline loops: CDR1 LGHDT, CDR2 YNNKEL (reference sequence). The V and J ends lost 1 base and 7 bases, in that order; junction bases with no gene match: 26. This CDR3 has 21 residues. The chain is built from TRBV3-1 (or the pseudogene TRBV3-2) and TRBJ2-7; TRBD2 agrees at 9 bases. The sequence was obtained from a woman in her thirties who had been exposed to COVID-19. What was sequenced was PBMCs or T cells enriched from blood (not recorded which). In DNA, the CDR3 is TGTGCCAGCAGCCAAGTAATTATTAAAGCGGGAGGCCCTAGTGGGCTGCGAGAGCAGTACTTC. Residues: CASSQVIIKAGGPSGLREQYF.